A selection of T cell receptor beta chains follows, all from one sample in a study of identical twins. TCRdb redid the calling of the 5' RACE reads with MiXCR, one entry per CDR3 protein. Among under 300,000 distinct CDR3 sequences listed, approximately 8.3% were seen once. This sample was also put to use in a study of yellow fever vaccine responses in identical twins.

Material: CD8+ T cells sorted from blood. Receptor source: a woman under 30 in good health. CDR3s leave out the opening cysteine and the closing phenylalanine or tryptophan. A D gene is named only where the DNA matches it firmly.

j_call d_call v_call cdr3_aa
TRBJ2-7 TRBD1 TRBV18 ASSSIGTGVYEQY
TRBJ2-4 . TRBV20-1 SAQTYIGRNIQY
TRBJ2-3 TRBD1 TRBV7-2 ASSTGQGSTDTQY
TRBJ2-7 . TRBV5-1 ASSLGWEFAYEQY
TRBJ2-1 . TRBV20-1 SARDLISAVSSYNEQF
TRBJ1-1 TRBD1 TRBV7-9 ASSSGLTGRTEAF
TRBJ2-1 TRBD1 TRBV24-1 ATSGPQGGNPNEQF
TRBJ2-7 . TRBV7-2 ASSFDTGNEQY
TRBJ2-2 TRBD2 TRBV4-3 ASSGTTGSSGELF
TRBJ2-1 TRBD1 TRBV7-9 ASSEPGQASYNEQF
TRBJ2-7 . TRBV5-6 ASSLRDNYEQY
TRBJ2-3 . TRBV7-3 ASSLDTTDTQY
TRBJ2-7 TRBD2 TRBV12-3/TRBV12-4 ASTAGGPSYEQY
TRBJ2-5 TRBD2 TRBV29-1 SVDPVLAEQETQY
TRBJ2-5 . TRBV9 ASSKGGDLKETQY
TRBJ2-1 . TRBV4-1 ASSHPKTDLSYNEQF
TRBJ1-2 . TRBV12-3/TRBV12-4 ASSFGQNGYT
TRBJ2-2 . TRBV25-1 ASSRTSNTGELF
TRBJ1-4 . TRBV9 ASGPGRGNEKLF
TRBJ2-7 . TRBV27 ASSSFYEQY
TRBJ2-7 . TRBV20-1 SASRGGHEQY
TRBJ2-1 . TRBV12-3/TRBV12-4 ASSFRAQGLEQF
TRBJ2-7 TRBD1 TRBV20-1 SARDRASSYEQY
TRBJ2-3 TRBD2 TRBV7-9 ASRGGDTDTQY
TRBJ2-1 . TRBV27 ASTYDGNSYNEQF
TRBJ2-1 . TRBV20-1 SRTISDYNEQF
TRBJ2-7 . TRBV29-1 SVASGSSPHEQY
TRBJ2-5 . TRBV7-9 ASSPLFTALQETQY
TRBJ2-7 TRBD2 TRBV12-3/TRBV12-4 ASSLKWEGPYEQY
TRBJ2-1 . TRBV12-3/TRBV12-4 ASSSPSRGDEQF
TRBJ2-2 TRBD1 TRBV11-2 ASSAMDYRDRGTGELF
TRBJ2-3 TRBD2 TRBV11-2 ANSGGGSSTDTQY
TRBJ2-7 TRBD2 TRBV2 ASSAALAGGWNEQY
TRBJ2-1 . TRBV7-9 ASSLEPGSYNEQF
TRBJ2-7 . TRBV20-1 SARASLNSADEQY
TRBJ2-5 . TRBV11-2 ASSGKETQY
TRBJ2-2 . TRBV12-3/TRBV12-4 ACPRAGELF
TRBJ2-3 TRBD2 TRBV9 ASSVVSSGGSSTDTQY
TRBJ2-5 . TRBV7-6 ASSPPVSETQY
TRBJ2-1 TRBD2 TRBV11-1 ASSSLLAGTVQYNEQF
TRBJ2-2 TRBD2 TRBV18 ASSPPAAGDTGELF